Sequencing of this TCR beta chain was carried out in a study of blood T cell repertoires in COVID-19. In the original workflow: Estimates of nucleated cell counts were drawn from the amplification of reference gene primers. Using immunoSEQ multiplex PCR, the repertoire was profiled, and TCRdb retains in-frame clones only, with some absent. That table gives V, J and clone size, and the DNA gave D and trimming. Of around 360,000 clones listed, more than 75% are singletons. Germline V gene lookup returns CDR1 GTSNPN and CDR2 SVGIG (reference sequence). The CDR3 is 13 amino acids. V lost 0 bases, J lost 8 bases, and 11 bases lay in between.

What was sequenced was peripheral blood. This chain joins TRBV30 and TRBJ2-1; D perhaps matches TRBD1 (5 bases). This receptor was identified in a woman aged 25-40 years with COVID-19, enrolled during active disease. The CDR3 protein is CAWSVGVGHEQFF. CDR3 nucleotide sequence: TGTGCCTGGAGTGTAGGGGTAGGTCATGAGCAGTTCTTC.